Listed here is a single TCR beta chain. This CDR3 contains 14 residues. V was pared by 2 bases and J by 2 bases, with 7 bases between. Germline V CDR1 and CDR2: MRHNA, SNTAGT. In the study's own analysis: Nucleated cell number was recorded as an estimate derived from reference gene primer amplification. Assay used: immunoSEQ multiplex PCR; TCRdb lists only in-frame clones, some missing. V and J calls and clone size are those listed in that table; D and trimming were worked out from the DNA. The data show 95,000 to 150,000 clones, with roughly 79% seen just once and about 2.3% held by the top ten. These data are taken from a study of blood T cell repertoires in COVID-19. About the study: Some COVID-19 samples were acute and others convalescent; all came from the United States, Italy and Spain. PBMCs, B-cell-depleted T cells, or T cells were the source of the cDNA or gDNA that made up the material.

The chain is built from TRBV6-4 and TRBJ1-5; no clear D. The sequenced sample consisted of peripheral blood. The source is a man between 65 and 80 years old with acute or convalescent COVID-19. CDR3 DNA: TGTGCCAGCAGTGACGCTCTAGGCAATCAGCCCCAGCATTTT. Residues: CASSDALGNQPQHF.